This T cell receptor beta chain was retrieved from a study of cytomegalovirus exposure and HLA in healthy donors. The overall study: A later analysis reported the 100 to 150 validation repertoires used the same platform as the roughly 700 first-cohort repertoires.

Using immunoSEQ multiplex PCR, the repertoire was profiled, and TCRdb retains in-frame clones only, with some absent. Of 55,000 to 65,000 clones listed, roughly 96% are singletons. Study-wide results and limits: TCR beta chains numbering under 200 were designated cytomegalovirus-associated. In vitro testing confirmed a few CMV-associated chains as specific for CMV antigens.

The CDR3 is 18 residues long. Germline V gene data show CDR1 as MDHEN and CDR2 as SYDVKM. V was clipped by 3 bases and J by 2 bases; unmatched bases: 8. As to this clone: Its matching antigen is unknown.

This receptor was identified in a woman aged 18-29 years in good health and CMV-seropositive. V gene TRBV28 combines with J gene TRBJ2-2, with 11 nucleotides matching TRBD2. The material sequenced was PBMCs. In nucleotides, the CDR3 is TGTGCCAGCAGTTTTCTCCGGGGACTAGCGGAAAACACCGGGGAGCTGTTTTTT. It specifies CASSFLRGLAENTGELFF.